Listed below are T cell receptor beta chains from one sample, sequenced in a study of cytomegalovirus exposure and HLA in healthy donors. Repertoires were generated with immunoSEQ multiplex PCR, while TCRdb's copy carries only in-frame clones and drops some. The data show tens of thousands of clones, roughly 70% seen once. What was sequenced was PBMCs. These receptors were collected from a woman aged 45-65 years in good health and CMV-seropositive. Both conserved end residues are part of each CDR3. Fields, in order: CDR3 DNA, CDR3 protein, clone size, J gene, D gene, V gene. D genes are given only for firm matches. Where a row states a size, it is once, few, many or the class of an expanded clone; other rows omit it.

CDR3 DNA: TGTGCCAGCAATCCCTCAGGGGGGCGAGAATACAATGAGCAGTTCTTC; CDR3 protein: CASNPSGGREYNEQFF; clone size: NA; J gene: TRBJ2-1; D gene: NA; V gene: TRBV28
CDR3 DNA: TGTGCCAGCAGTGATCCGCGGGCTCTGCGAGAGACCCAGTACTTC; CDR3 protein: CASSDPRALRETQYF; clone size: NA; J gene: TRBJ2-5; D gene: NA; V gene: TRBV6-1
CDR3 DNA: TGCAGCGGAGGGGGGGATTGGAACTATGGCTACACCTTC; CDR3 protein: CSGGGDWNYGYTF; clone size: NA; J gene: TRBJ1-2; D gene: NA; V gene: TRBV29-1
CDR3 DNA: TGTGCCAGCAGTGCCAGGGGTTATAATTCACCCCTCCACTTT; CDR3 protein: CASSARGYNSPLHF; clone size: NA; J gene: TRBJ1-6; D gene: NA; V gene: TRBV25-1
CDR3 DNA: TGTGCCACCAGAAGCGGGGGGGCTTTTCTTGAGCAGTTCTTC; CDR3 protein: CATRSGGAFLEQFF; clone size: NA; J gene: TRBJ2-1; D gene: TRBD2; V gene: TRBV15
CDR3 DNA: TGTGCCAGCAGCTTAGCGCGTGGTAGCTCTGACCAAGAGACCCAGTACTTC; CDR3 protein: CASSLARGSSDQETQYF; clone size: once; J gene: TRBJ2-5; D gene: NA; V gene: TRBV7-2
CDR3 DNA: TGTTCCAGCAGCCCACAGACAGGGTCCCAGTACTTC; CDR3 protein: CSSSPQTGSQYF; clone size: NA; J gene: TRBJ2-4; D gene: TRBD1; V gene: TRBV7-9
CDR3 DNA: TGTGCCAGCAGTGGGTCCGGGGCCGGGGAGCTGTTTTTT; CDR3 protein: CASSGSGAGELFF; clone size: NA; J gene: TRBJ2-2; D gene: NA; V gene: TRBV2
CDR3 DNA: TGTGCCAGCAGCCCGGGCGCGGGCCTCCGCGCTCAAGAGACCCAGTACTTC; CDR3 protein: CASSPGAGLRAQETQYF; clone size: NA; J gene: TRBJ2-5; D gene: NA; V gene: TRBV5-6
CDR3 DNA: TGTGCCAGCAGCTTGGGACAGGCAAACACTGAAGCTTTCTTT; CDR3 protein: CASSLGQANTEAFF; clone size: NA; J gene: TRBJ1-1; D gene: NA; V gene: TRBV5-4
CDR3 DNA: TGTGCCAGCAGCCGACAGGGCTCCTACAATGAGCAGTTCTTC; CDR3 protein: CASSRQGSYNEQFF; clone size: NA; J gene: TRBJ2-1; D gene: TRBD1; V gene: TRBV6-1
CDR3 DNA: TGTGCCTGGAGTGTACTTGGGAGTGGTGAGCAGTACTTC; CDR3 protein: CAWSVLGSGEQYF; clone size: NA; J gene: TRBJ2-7; D gene: NA; V gene: TRBV30
CDR3 DNA: TGTGCCAGCAGCCAGGAGATTACAGGGAGTAGTGCCGACACTGAAGCTTTCTTT; CDR3 protein: CASSQEITGSSADTEAFF; clone size: NA; J gene: TRBJ1-1; D gene: NA; V gene: TRBV4-2
CDR3 DNA: TGCAGCGTTGCACGGTTAAACACCGGGGAGCTGTTTTTT; CDR3 protein: CSVARLNTGELFF; clone size: few; J gene: TRBJ2-2; D gene: NA; V gene: TRBV29-1
CDR3 DNA: TGTGCCAGCAGTTACTCATGGGCGGGGGGGGCCAACGTCCTGACTTTC; CDR3 protein: CASSYSWAGGANVLTF; clone size: NA; J gene: TRBJ2-6; D gene: NA; V gene: TRBV6-5
CDR3 DNA: TGTGCCAGCCGAGGGGGCTTCCCAGATACGCAGTATTTT; CDR3 protein: CASRGGFPDTQYF; clone size: NA; J gene: TRBJ2-3; D gene: TRBD1; V gene: TRBV6-1
CDR3 DNA: TGTGCCTCGACGGCCGGGGGTGAGCAGTTCTTC; CDR3 protein: CASTAGGEQFF; clone size: few; J gene: TRBJ2-1; D gene: NA; V gene: TRBV10-3
CDR3 DNA: TGTGCCAGCAGCTTATTCAGGGGCCCGAATGGCTACACCTTC; CDR3 protein: CASSLFRGPNGYTF; clone size: once; J gene: TRBJ1-2; D gene: NA; V gene: TRBV7-2
CDR3 DNA: TGTGCCAGCAGTTTAAAGGCGGCCCTGAACACTGAAGCTTTCTTT; CDR3 protein: CASSLKAALNTEAFF; clone size: NA; J gene: TRBJ1-1; D gene: NA; V gene: TRBV27
CDR3 DNA: TGCGCCAGCAGCCAAGATCTTTGGCTAGCGGGAGGGACCGGGGAGCTGTTTTTT; CDR3 protein: CASSQDLWLAGGTGELFF; clone size: NA; J gene: TRBJ2-2; D gene: TRBD2; V gene: TRBV4-3
CDR3 DNA: TGTGCCAGCAGCTTAGGTCCTCATACGCAGTATTTT; CDR3 protein: CASSLGPHTQYF; clone size: NA; J gene: TRBJ2-3; D gene: NA; V gene: TRBV11-2
CDR3 DNA: TGCGCCAGCAGCCGTAACCTTGGACCAGCGGGGAATGAGCAGTTCTTC; CDR3 protein: CASSRNLGPAGNEQFF; clone size: NA; J gene: TRBJ2-1; D gene: TRBD2; V gene: TRBV4-3
CDR3 DNA: TGCAGTGCTAGCCAGACTGAAGCTTTCTTT; CDR3 protein: CSASQTEAFF; clone size: NA; J gene: TRBJ1-1; D gene: NA; V gene: TRBV20-1
CDR3 DNA: TGCAGCGTTACGACAGGGGCCGCGCAGCCCCAGCATTTT; CDR3 protein: CSVTTGAAQPQHF; clone size: NA; J gene: TRBJ1-5; D gene: TRBD1; V gene: TRBV29-1
CDR3 DNA: TGTGCCAGCAGCTTATTGCCCCCGGTAGGAGCGTACACTGAGCAGTTCTTC; CDR3 protein: CASSLLPPVGAYTEQFF; clone size: once; J gene: TRBJ2-1; D gene: NA; V gene: TRBV11-3
CDR3 DNA: TGTGCCAGCAGCACCAGAGGACAGACTCAATTATACACCTTC; CDR3 protein: CASSTRGQTQLYTF; clone size: NA; J gene: TRBJ1-2; D gene: NA; V gene: TRBV28
CDR3 DNA: TGTGCCACCGCGGTGAGCTCCTACGAGCAGTACTTC; CDR3 protein: CATAVSSYEQYF; clone size: NA; J gene: TRBJ2-7; D gene: NA; V gene: TRBV6-1
CDR3 DNA: TGTGCCAGCAGTTTATGGGTCTCTAGCGGGAGGGCAGGCAACGAGGGCACCGGGGAGCTGTTTTTT; CDR3 protein: CASSLWVSSGRAGNEGTGELFF; clone size: NA; J gene: TRBJ2-2; D gene: TRBD2; V gene: TRBV28